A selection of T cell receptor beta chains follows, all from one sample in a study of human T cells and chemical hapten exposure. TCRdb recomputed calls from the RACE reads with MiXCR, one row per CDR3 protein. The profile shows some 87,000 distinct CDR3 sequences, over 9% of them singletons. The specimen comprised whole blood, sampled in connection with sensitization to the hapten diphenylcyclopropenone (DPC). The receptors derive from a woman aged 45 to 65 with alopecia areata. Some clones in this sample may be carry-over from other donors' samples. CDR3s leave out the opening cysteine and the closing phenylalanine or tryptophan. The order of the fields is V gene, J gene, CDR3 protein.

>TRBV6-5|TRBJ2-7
ASSYSPQGSRYEQY
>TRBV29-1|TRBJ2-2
SVTGNTGELF
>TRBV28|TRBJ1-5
ASSLTGDRQPQH
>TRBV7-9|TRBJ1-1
ASRRGGTEAF
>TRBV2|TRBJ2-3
ASSGGTGGNTDTQY
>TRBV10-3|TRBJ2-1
AISTPRQWNEQF
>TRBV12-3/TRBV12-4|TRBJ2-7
ASTIPGNPYEQY
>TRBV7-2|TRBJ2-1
ASSLGSFMNEQF
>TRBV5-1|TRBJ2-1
ASSSQAGVLYNEQF
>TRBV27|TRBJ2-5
ASSSWDEVTQY
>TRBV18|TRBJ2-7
ASSPGTGAYEQY
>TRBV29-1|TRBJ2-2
TLMGETGELF
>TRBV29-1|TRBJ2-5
SVPGGVSQETQY
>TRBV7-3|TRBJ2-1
ASSPPGLAGHNEQF
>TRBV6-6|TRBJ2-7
AIALRTYEQY
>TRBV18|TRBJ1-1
ASSPNGNTEAF
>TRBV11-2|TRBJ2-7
ASSLGWVSSYEQY
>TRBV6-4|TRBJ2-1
ASSELAGEGNEQF
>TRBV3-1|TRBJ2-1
ASSQVPTGLAYNEQF
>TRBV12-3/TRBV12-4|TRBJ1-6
ASSFIGGNSPLH
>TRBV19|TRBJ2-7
ASSMTGGSYEQY
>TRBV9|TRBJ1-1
ASSSTRYTEAF
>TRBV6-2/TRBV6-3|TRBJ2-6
ASSLRPSGANVLT
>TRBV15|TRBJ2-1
ATSFRLDNEQF
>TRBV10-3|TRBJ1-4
AISESKQGATNEKLF
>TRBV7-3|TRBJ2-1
ASSLTLRGSYNEQF
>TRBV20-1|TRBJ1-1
SARDQGGGTEAF
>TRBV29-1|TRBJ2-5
SVDRTAGVKTQY
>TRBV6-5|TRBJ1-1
ASSLFVGGFSTEAF
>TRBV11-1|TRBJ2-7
ASRDAGGNYEQY
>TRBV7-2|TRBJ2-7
ASSSRSGDEQY
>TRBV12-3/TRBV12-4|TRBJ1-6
ASSLDSGSNSPLH
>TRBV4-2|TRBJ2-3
ASSQDASGARADTQY
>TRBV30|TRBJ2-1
AWSVRNEQF
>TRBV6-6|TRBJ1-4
ASSRQGYNEKLF
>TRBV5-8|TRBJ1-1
ASRDTGFGRDTEAF
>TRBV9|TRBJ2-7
ASSVASSGENEQY
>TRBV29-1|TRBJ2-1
SVASGTSGSNEQF
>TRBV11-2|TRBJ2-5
ASSWTTGQETQY
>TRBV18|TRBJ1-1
ASSPLARDTEAF
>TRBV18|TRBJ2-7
ASSPERGEAYEQY
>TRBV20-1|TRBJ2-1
SASRGLPPYNEQF
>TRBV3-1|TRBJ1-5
ASSQVSPGQGAQPQH
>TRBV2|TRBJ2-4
ASRVGAENIQY
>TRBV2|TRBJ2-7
ASSTDRFSEQY
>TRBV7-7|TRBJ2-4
ASSVKGVLAKNIQY
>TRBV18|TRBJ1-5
ASSSGPPQSNQPQH
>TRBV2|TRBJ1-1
ASSDGGARNTEAF
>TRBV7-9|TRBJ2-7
ASSFGQEQY
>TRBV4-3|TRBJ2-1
ASSQEIGGAYNEQF
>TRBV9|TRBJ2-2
ASSATSVQTGELF
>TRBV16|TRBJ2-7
ASSPKIIYEQY
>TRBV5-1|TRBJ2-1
ASSLGQGSYNEQF
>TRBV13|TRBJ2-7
ASSSPPRSEQY
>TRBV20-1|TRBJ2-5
SASIAGVVETQY